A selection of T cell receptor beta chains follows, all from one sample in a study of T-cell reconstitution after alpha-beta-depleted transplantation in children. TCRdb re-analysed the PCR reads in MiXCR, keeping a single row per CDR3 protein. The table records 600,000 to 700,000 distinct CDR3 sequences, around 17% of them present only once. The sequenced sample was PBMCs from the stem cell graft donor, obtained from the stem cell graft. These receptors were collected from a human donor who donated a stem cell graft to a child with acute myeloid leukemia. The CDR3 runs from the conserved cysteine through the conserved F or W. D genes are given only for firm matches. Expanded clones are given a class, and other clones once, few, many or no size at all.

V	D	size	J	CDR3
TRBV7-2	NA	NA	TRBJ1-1	CASRFDPMGVGAFF
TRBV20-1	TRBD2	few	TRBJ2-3	CSADPGLAGGPVFRDTQYF
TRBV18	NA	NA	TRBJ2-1	CASSPTGLDEQFF
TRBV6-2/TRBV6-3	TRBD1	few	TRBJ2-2	CASSYSRQGRSGELFF
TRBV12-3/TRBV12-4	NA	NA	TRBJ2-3	CAGSLVGADRMDTQYF
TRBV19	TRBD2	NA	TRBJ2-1	CASSVLAGDSSYNEQFF
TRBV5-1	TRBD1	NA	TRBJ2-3	CASSSSDRGHGDTQYF
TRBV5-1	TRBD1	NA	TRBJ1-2	CASSLSSLTGDYGGYTF
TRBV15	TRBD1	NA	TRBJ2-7	CATRAGGSYEQYF
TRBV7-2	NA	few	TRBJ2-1	CASSLAPTSYNEQFF
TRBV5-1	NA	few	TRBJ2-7	CASSAGFYEQYF
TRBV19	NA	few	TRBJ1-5	CASSIAGSDQPQHF
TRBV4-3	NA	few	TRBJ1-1	CASSQAGMGVNTEAFF
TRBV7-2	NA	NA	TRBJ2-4	CASSTAGGRNIQYF
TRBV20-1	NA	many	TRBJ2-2	CSAMRRGGTGELFF
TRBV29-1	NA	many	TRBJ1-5	CSVGFEHPQHF
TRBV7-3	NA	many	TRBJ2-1	CASSLTGGATKFF
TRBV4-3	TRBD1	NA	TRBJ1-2	CASSQGGGQTYGYTF
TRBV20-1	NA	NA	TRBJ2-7	CSANTGLVYEQYF
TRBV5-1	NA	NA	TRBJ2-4	CASSQNIQYF
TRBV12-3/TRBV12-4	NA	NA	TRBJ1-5	CASSSDTGYQPQHF
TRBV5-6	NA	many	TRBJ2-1	CASSPGPKGAYNEQFF
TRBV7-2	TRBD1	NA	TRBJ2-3	CASRPGGAGHTDTQYF
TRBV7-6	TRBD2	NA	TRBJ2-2	CASSFSVAGAGELFF
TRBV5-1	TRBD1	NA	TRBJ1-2	CASSPPGQDYGYTF
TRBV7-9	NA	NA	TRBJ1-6	CASSSPWGSSPLHF
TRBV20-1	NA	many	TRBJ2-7	CSATGRYYEQYF
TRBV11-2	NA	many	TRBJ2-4	CASSLGGSKDIQYF
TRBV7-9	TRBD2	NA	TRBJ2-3	CASSLEGLAGVTQYF
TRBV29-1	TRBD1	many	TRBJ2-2	CSAGQGTNTGELFF
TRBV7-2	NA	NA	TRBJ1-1	CASSLGGSPGAFF
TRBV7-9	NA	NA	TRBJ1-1	CASSPGYSMNTEAFF
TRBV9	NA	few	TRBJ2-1	CASSFNHGEQFF
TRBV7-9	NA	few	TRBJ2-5	CASSLINPRETQYF
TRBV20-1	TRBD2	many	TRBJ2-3	CSARVLAATDTQYF
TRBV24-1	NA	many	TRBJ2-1	CATSEGRYNEQFF
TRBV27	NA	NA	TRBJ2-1	CASSLSGQGNNEQFF
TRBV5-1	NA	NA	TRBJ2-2	CASSLDPFLNTGELFF
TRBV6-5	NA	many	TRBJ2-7	CASSSDRAANYEQYF
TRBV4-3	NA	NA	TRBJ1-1	CASSHAGQTEAFF
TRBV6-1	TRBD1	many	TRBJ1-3	CASSKTGRNTIYF
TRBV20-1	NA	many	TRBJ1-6	CSAQGEGPLHF
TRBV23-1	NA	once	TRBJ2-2	CASSSDFQGTNTGELFF
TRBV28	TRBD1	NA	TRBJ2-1	CASRARDRGINEQFF
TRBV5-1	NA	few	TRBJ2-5	CASSSAGRTQQETQYF
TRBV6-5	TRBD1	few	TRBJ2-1	CASSGDSNEQFF